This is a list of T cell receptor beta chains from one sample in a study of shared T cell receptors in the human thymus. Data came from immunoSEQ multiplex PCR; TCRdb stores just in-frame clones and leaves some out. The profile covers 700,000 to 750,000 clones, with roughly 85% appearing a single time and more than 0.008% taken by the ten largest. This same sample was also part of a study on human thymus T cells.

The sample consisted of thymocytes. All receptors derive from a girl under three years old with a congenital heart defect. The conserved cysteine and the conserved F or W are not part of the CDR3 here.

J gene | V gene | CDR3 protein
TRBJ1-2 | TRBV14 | ASSQTGLGGYGYT
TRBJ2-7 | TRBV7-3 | ASSFSGDSSYEQY
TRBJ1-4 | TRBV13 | ASSLDGGENEKLF
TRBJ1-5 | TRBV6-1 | ASSATDRAQPQH
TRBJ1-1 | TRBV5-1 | ASSRQTENRVGGVNTEAF
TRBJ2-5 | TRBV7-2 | ASSSGRRVVETQY
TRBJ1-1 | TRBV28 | ASTTAGRSEAF
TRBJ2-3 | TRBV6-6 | ASSYSERGYTDTQY
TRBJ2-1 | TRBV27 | ASSYRGLAGYNEQF
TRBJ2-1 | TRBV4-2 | ASSQDPAGRTYNEQF
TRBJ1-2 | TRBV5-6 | ASSCDETDSYGYT
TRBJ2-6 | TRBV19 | ASSFRQGPGANVLT
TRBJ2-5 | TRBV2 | ASTLAGDAETQY
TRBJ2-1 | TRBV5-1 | ASSLGPPGIDNEQF
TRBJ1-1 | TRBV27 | ASSSQGTNTEAF
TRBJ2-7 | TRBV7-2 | ASSLVDAEAYEQY
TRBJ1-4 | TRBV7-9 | ASSLTRPFVSNEKLF
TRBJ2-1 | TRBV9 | ASPPPGPSHNEQF
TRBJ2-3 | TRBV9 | ASTTQGRFADTQY
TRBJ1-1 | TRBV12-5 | ASGLARGRGNLNTEAF
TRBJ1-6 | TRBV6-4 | ASRPGVGFNSPLH
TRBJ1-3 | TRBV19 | ASSVRGHGGPGNTIY
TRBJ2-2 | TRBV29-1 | SVDSSGGESANTGELF
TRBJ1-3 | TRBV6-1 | ASSQGDTIY
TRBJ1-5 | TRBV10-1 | ASPPSRVGSNQPQH
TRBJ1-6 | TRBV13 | ASTWTGTYSPLH
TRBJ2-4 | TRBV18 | ASFRQGGNIQY
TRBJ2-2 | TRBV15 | ATSTRTGEAGELF
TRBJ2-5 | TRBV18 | ASSPGVGVQETQY
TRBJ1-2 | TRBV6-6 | ASNQCVWASLDGYT
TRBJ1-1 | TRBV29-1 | SVCGTANTEAF
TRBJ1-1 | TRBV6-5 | ASSYINRGTNTEAF
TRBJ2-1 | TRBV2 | ASQREGTAERGSYNEQF
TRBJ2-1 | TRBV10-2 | ATQGGPNRLYNEQF
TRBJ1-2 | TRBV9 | ASSLGLNYGYT
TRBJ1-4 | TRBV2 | ASMGETKGLSNEKLF
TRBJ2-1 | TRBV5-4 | ASSLSRAGGTYNEQF
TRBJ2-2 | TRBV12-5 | ASGPGTGGARRNTGELF
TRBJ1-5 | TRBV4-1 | ASSQGQGAGQPQH
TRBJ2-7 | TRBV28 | ASSSTDSYEQY
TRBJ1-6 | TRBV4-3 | ASSQEAGASPRDNSPLH
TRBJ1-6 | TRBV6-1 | ASSEEGAGGKLVVH
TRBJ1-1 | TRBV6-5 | ASSYGGDAEAF
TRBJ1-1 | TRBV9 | ASSARTVGDTEAF
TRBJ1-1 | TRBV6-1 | ASSASAGSLFMNTEAF
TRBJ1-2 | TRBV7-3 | ASSTWTGGYYGYT
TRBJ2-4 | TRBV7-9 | ASSLVAGSDIQY
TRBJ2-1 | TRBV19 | ASSKPPTGSYNEQF
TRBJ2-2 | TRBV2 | ASRTHWTSEAQTGELF
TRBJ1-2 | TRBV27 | ASSSGGQGAPFNGYT
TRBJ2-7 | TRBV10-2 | ASGDFDREGSYEQY
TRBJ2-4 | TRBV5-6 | ASSSRRDRLILAKNIQY
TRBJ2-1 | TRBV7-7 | ASSLDPSSGDNEQF
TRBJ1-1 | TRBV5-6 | ASSLIQGAVNTEAF
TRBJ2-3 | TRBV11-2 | ASSFIGDTNTDTQY